The rows below give T cell receptor beta chains drawn from one sample of a study of neurological immune-mediated disorders. TCRdb independently ran MiXCR on the 5' RACE reads; one entry per CDR3 protein. The sample has some 83,000 distinct CDR3 sequences, about 2.5% seen once. Sequences were obtained from PBMCs. All receptors derive from a woman in her twenties or thirties with multiple sclerosis. Both conserved end residues are part of each CDR3. A D gene is named only where the DNA matches it firmly. Size is stated as how often the clone was seen (once, few, many) or a class if it is expanded.

j_call v_call d_call clone_size cdr3_aa cdr3_nt
TRBJ1-1 TRBV5-1 TRBD1 many CASSTTTGTGTEAFF TGCGCCAGCAGCACTACGACAGGGACGGGCACTGAAGCTTTCTTT
TRBJ2-5 TRBV7-9 . many CASSLSASPGTQYF TGTGCCAGCAGCTTATCCGCCTCCCCGGGGACCCAGTACTTC
TRBJ2-3 TRBV5-1 TRBD1 many CASSPGQLSTDTQYF TGCGCCAGCAGCCCGGGACAGCTCAGCACAGATACGCAGTATTTT
TRBJ2-3 TRBV10-2 . many CASSPGADTQYF TGCGCCAGCAGCCCGGGGGCGGATACGCAGTATTTT
TRBJ1-4 TRBV7-2 . many CASSLDNRREKLFF TGTGCCAGCAGCTTAGATAACAGACGGGAAAAACTGTTTTTT
TRBJ2-7 TRBV28 . many CASSHIYEQYF TGTGCCAGCAGTCACATATACGAGCAGTACTTC
TRBJ2-3 TRBV29-1 . many CSVPGVFTDTQYF TGCAGCGTTCCCGGGGTCTTCACAGATACGCAGTATTTT
TRBJ2-7 TRBV5-6 . many CASSSVIRDYEQYF TGTGCCAGCAGTTCTGTTATACGGGACTACGAGCAGTACTTC
TRBJ2-6 TRBV12-3/TRBV12-4 . many CASTPWLTTGANVLTF TGTGCCAGCACCCCGTGGCTCACCACGGGGGCCAACGTCCTGACTTTC
TRBJ1-1 TRBV4-1 . many CASSQNVRSMNTEAFF TGCGCCAGCAGCCAAAACGTCAGGTCCATGAACACTGAAGCTTTCTTT
TRBJ2-7 TRBV29-1 TRBD2 many CSVLTSGREGEQYF TGCAGCGTTTTAACTAGCGGGAGGGAAGGGGAGCAGTACTTC
TRBJ2-5 TRBV20-1 . many CSARALDYKGGEETQYF TGCAGTGCTAGAGCATTGGACTACAAGGGGGGCGAAGAGACCCAGTACTTC
TRBJ1-5 TRBV28 . many CASSDAPNQPQHF TGTGCCAGCAGTGATGCCCCAAATCAGCCCCAGCATTTT
TRBJ1-2 TRBV5-8 . many CASSQDWEGKDYGYTF TGTGCCAGCAGCCAGGACTGGGAGGGAAAGGACTATGGCTACACCTTC
TRBJ1-2 TRBV7-9 . many CASSFEGGYTF TGTGCCAGCAGCTTCGAGGGGGGCTACACCTTC
TRBJ2-1 TRBV10-3 . many CAIGGSTYNEQFF TGTGCCATCGGCGGTTCAACCTACAATGAGCAGTTCTTC
TRBJ1-2 TRBV20-1 . many CSASGTANYGYTF TGCAGTGCTAGCGGGACGGCAAACTATGGCTACACCTTC
TRBJ2-2 TRBV20-1 . many CSAMRPNPGELFF TGCAGTGCTATGAGGCCTAACCCCGGGGAGCTGTTTTTT
TRBJ2-7 TRBV5-6 . many CASSTGTSRYEQYF TGTGCCAGCAGCACGGGTACTAGTCGCTACGAGCAGTACTTC
TRBJ2-3 TRBV6-5 TRBD2 many CASSKQGLAGADTQYF TGTGCCAGCAGTAAACAAGGGCTAGCGGGAGCAGATACGCAGTATTTT
TRBJ2-3 TRBV5-1 TRBD2 many CASSLETGRGGTDTQYF TGCGCCAGCAGCTTGGAGACCGGGAGGGGAGGAACAGATACGCAGTATTTT